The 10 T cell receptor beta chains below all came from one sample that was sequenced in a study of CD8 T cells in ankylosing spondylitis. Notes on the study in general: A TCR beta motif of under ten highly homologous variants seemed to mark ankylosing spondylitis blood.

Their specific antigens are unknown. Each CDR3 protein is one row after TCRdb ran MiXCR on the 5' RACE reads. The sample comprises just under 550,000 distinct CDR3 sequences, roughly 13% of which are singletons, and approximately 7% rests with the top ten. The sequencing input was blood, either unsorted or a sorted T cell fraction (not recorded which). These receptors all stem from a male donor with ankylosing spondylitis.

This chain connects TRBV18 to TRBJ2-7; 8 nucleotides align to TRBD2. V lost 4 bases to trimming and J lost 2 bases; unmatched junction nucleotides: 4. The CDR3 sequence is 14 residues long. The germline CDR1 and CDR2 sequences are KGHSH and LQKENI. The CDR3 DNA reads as TGTGCCAGCTCACTCAGCGGGAGAACCTACGAGCAGTACTTC. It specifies CASSLSGRTYEQYF.

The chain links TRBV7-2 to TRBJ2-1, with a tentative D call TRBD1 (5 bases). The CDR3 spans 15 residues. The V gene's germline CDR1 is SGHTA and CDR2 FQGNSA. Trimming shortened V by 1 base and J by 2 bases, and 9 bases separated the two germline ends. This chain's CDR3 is CASSLVRQPYNEQFF. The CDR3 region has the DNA TGTGCCAGCAGCTTAGTCCGACAGCCCTACAATGAGCAGTTCTTC.

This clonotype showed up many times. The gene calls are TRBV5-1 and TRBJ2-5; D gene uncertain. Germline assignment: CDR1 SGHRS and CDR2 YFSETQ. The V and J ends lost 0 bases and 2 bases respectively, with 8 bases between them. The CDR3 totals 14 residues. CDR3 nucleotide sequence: TGCGCCAGCAGCTTGGGTTCAGGACAAGAGACCCAGTACTTC. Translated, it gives CASSLGSGQETQYF.

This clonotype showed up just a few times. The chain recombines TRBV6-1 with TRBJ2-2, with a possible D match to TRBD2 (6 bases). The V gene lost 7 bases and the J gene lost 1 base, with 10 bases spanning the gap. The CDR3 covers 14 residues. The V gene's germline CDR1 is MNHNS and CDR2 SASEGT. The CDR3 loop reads CASKGTLNTGELFF. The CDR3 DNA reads TGTGCCAGCAAGGGGACTCTGAACACCGGGGAGCTGTTTTTT.

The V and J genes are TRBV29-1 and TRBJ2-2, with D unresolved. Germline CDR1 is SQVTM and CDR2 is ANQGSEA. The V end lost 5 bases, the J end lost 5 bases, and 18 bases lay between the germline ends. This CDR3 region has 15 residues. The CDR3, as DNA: TGCAGCGTTACCTCCCGGATGAGTGATACCGGGGAGCTGTTTTTT. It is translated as CSVTSRMSDTGELFF.

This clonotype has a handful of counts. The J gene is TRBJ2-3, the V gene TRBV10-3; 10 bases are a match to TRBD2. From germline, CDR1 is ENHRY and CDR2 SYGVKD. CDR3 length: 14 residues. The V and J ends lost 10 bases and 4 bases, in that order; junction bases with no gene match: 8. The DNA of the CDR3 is TGTGCCAGCGGGCTAGCGGGAGATCCAGATACGCAGTATTTT. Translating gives CASGLAGDPDTQYF.

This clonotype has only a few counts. In nucleotides, the CDR3 is TGTGCCAGAAGCAGTGGAGGAAGATACACAGATACGCAGTATTTT. It yields the protein CARSSGGRYTDTQYF. The rearrangement links TRBV2 to TRBJ2-3; D possibly corresponds to TRBD2 (5 bases). This CDR3 is built from 15 residues. V lost 9 bases to trimming and J lost 2 bases, with 18 bases between them. CDR1 and CDR2 from the germline V gene are SNHLY and FYNNEI.

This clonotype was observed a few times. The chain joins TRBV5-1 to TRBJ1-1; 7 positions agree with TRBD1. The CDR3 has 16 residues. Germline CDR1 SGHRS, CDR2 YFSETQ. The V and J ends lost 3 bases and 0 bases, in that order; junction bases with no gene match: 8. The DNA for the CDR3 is TGCGCCAGCAGCTCTTGGGGACAGCTCATGAACACTGAAGCTTTCTTT. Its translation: CASSSWGQLMNTEAFF. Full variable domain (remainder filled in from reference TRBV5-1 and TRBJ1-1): KAGVTQTPRYLIKTRGQQVTLSCSPISGHRSVSWYQQTPGQGLQFLFEYFSETQRNKGNFPGRFSGRQFSNSRSEMNVSTLELGDSALYLCASSSWGQLMNTEAFFGQGTRLTVV.

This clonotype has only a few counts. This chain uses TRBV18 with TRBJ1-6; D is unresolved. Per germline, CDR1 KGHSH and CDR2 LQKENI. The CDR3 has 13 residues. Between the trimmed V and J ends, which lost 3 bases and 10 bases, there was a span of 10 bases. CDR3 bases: TGTGCCAGCTCACCCACGATCGGATCACCCCTCCACTTT. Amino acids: CASSPTIGSPLHF.

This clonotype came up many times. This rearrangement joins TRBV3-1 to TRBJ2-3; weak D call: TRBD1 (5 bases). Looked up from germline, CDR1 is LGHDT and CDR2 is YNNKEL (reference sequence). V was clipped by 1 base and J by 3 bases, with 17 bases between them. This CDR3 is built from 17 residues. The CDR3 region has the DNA TGTGCCAGCAGCCAAGCCGCCCAGGGAACATGGACAGATACGCAGTATTTT. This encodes CASSQAAQGTWTDTQYF.